Detailed here is one TCR beta chain. Its antigen is undetermined. Germline V gene lookup returns CDR1 DFQATT and CDR2 SNEGSKA (reference sequence). The ends were cut back, 5 bases at V and 2 bases at J, with 14 bases in the middle. This CDR3 contains 14 residues. The sample comes from a study of T-cell reconstitution after alpha-beta-depleted transplantation in children. Study observations and caveats: Diversity of TCRbeta at day 60 was high in some patients, arising from surviving recipient T cells and thymic progenitors. After transplant, at about two months, alpha-beta T cells were reportedly derived from several hundred expanded graft clones. Newly produced T cells mostly accounted for T-cell counts and diversity one year post-transplant.

TCRbeta library preparation incorporated unique molecular identifiers. TCRdb re-called the PCR reads with MiXCR, one entry per CDR3 protein. Here the sample spans roughly 490,000 distinct CDR3 sequences, 11% being singletons. The chain couples TRBV20-1 to TRBJ2-3; no clear D. The specimen was PBMCs, mostly from graft donor cells, collected 180 days after TCRalphabeta/CD19-depleted stem cell transplant. This TCR was sampled from a female patient aged 2-15 years who had a stem cell transplant for aplastic anemia, so the T cells may come from the graft donor. The CDR3 bases are TGCAGTGCTTACTTAGAATATTCCACAGATACGCAGTATTTT. Translated, it gives CSAYLEYSTDTQYF.